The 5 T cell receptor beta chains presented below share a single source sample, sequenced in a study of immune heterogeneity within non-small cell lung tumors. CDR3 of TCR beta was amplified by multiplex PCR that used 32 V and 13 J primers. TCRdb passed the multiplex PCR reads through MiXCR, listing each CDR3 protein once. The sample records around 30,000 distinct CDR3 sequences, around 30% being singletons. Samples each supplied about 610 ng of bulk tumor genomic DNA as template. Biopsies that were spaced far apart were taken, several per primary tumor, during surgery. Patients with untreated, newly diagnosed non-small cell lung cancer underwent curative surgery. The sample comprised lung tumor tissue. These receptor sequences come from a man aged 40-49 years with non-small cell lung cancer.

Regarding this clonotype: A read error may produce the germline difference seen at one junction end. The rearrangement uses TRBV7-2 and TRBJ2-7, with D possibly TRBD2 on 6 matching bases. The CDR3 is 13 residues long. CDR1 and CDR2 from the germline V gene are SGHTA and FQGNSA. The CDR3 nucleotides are TGTGCCAGCAGCTTACGGGACTCCTACGAGAAGTACTTC. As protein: CASSLRDSYEKYF.

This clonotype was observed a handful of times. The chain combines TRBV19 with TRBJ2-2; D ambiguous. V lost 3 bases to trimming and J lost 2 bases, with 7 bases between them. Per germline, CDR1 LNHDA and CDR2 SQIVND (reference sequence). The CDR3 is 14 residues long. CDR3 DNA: TGTGCCAGTAGTATTGGACCCAACACCGGGGAGCTGTTTTTT. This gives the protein CASSIGPNTGELFF.

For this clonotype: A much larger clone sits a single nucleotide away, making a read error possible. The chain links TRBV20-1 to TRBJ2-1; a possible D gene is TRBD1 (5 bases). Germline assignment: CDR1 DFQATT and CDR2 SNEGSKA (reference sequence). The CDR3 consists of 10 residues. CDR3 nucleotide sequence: TGCAGTGCTAGGGACAATGAGCTGTTCTTC. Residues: CSARDNELFF.

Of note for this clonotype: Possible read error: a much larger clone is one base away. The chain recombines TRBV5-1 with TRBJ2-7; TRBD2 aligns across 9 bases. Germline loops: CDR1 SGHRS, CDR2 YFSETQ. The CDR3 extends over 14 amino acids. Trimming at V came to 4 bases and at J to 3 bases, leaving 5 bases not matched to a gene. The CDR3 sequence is CASSAGTSSYEQYF. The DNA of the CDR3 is TGCGCCAGCAGCGCCGGGACTAGCAGCTACGAGCAGTACTTC.

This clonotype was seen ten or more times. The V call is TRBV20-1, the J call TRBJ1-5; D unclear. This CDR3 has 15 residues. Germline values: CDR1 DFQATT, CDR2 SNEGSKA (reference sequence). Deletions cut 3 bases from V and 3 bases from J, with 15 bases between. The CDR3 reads CSASAGGRLNQPQHF. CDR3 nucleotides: TGCAGTGCTAGTGCGGGAGGGCGGCTCAATCAGCCCCAGCATTTT.